This entry concerns a single T cell receptor (beta chain). What it recognizes is unknown. From the germline J gene comes the end of the CDR3, since the read stops 3 residues before it. This sample was taken from a study of T cells in women clearing cervical HPV infection. Study-level findings and limits: Richness differences could reflect unmeasured T-cell content per sample.

The germline CDR1 and CDR2 sequences are SEHNR and FQNEAQ (reference sequence). This CDR3 has 14 amino acids. Sequenced by immunoSEQ multiplex PCR; TCRdb stores in-frame clones only, minus some. Its table lists roughly 15,000 clones. The chain combines TRBV7-9 with TRBJ2-4; 7 nucleotides line up with TRBD2. The TCR originated in a woman between 18 and 75 years old with a cervical HPV16 infection that either progressed to CIN3+ or cleared (not recorded which). The sequencing input was blood buffy coat. The covered CDR3 bases are TGTGCCAGCAGCCCGGGGGGACGGATCTATGGT. This codes for CASSPGGRIYG. The full-length CDR3 reads as CASSPGGRIYGQYF.